The 11 T cell receptor beta chains given below trace back to one sample, sequenced in a study of radiotherapy plus CTLA-4 blockade in lung cancer. Libraries were prepared by immunoSEQ multiplex PCR; TCRdb keeps only in-frame clonotypes and omits some of them. The sample lists 65,000 to 85,000 clones; roughly four fifths were seen once. Source: peripheral blood, taken from a patient treated with radiotherapy plus ipilimumab. These receptors were taken from a human donor with non-small cell lung cancer whose response to radiotherapy plus ipilimumab could not be evaluated.

This clone was counted between two and nine times. V is TRBV28 and J is TRBJ1-2; weak D call: TRBD1 (5 bases). Deletions cut 4 bases from V and 8 bases from J, with 23 bases between. CDR3 length: 16 amino acids. Germline V gives CDR1 MDHEN, CDR2 SYDVKM. CDR3 coding DNA: TGTGCCAGCAGTTCCATCCCTCAATCAGGGTTTCCAGGCTACACCTTC. Protein sequence: CASSSIPQSGFPGYTF.

The chain joins TRBV4-3 to TRBJ2-1, with a weak D call TRBD2 (5 bases). CDR1 is LGHNA, CDR2 YSLEER, per germline. The CDR3 sequence is 16 residues long. Trimming took off 4 bases at V and 7 bases at J, with 20 bases between the two ends. The CDR3 here is CASSPTRALHKNEQFF. The CDR3 DNA follows: TGCGCCAGCAGCCCTACTAGGGCGCTACACAAGAATGAGCAGTTCTTC.

This chain links TRBV6-5 with TRBJ2-1, with 10 bases matching TRBD1. CDR1 and CDR2 (germline): MNHEY, SVGAGI. J lost 8 bases, V lost 5 bases, and 9 bases had no gene match. The CDR3 is made up of 15 amino acids. The DNA for the CDR3 is TGTGCCAGCAGTCCTTCCGGGACAGGGGCGTATGAGCAGTTCTTC. Translating it yields CASSPSGTGAYEQFF.

The rearrangement joins TRBV4-1 to TRBJ2-7; 8 positions agree with TRBD2. V dropped 3 bases and J dropped 0; count of bases not matched to a gene: 7. There are 16 residues in the CDR3. CDR1 is MGHRA and CDR2 is YSYEKL in the germline V gene. DNA of the CDR3: TGCGCCAGCAGCCAGACGCGGGGGGCCCCCTCCTACGAGCAGTACTTC. Translation gives CASSQTRGAPSYEQYF.

The rearrangement uses TRBV29-1 and TRBJ2-5; 7 positions agree with TRBD2. This CDR3 region has 13 residues. The V gene end was trimmed by 5 bases and the J gene end by 4 bases; junction bases not matched to a gene: 7. Germline CDR1 is SQVTM and CDR2 is ANQGSEA. The DNA for the CDR3 is TGCAGCGTTAGGCGGGGGAGCTCAGAGACCCAGTACTTC. This gives the protein CSVRRGSSETQYF.

This clone was seen once. The junction and the germline gene differ at one end; a read error may be behind it. This specimen includes other DNA sequences encoding the same CDR3. The rearrangement uses TRBV18 and TRBJ2-7; maybe TRBD1 (6 bases). The CDR3 is 14 residues long. CDR1 is KGHSH, CDR2 LQKENI, per germline. Here the CDR3 reads CASSSQGTPYEQYF. CDR3 sequence (DNA): TGTGCTAGCTCATCCCAGGGGACGCCCTACGAGCAGTACTTC.

This clone was counted a single time. The chain uses TRBV4-2 and TRBJ1-1, with D tentatively TRBD1 (6 bases). The germline gives CDR1 LGHNA, CDR2 YNFKEQ. This CDR3 is 15 amino acids long. Trimming took off 2 bases at V and 0 bases at J, with 10 bases between the two ends. In DNA, the CDR3 is TGTGCCAGCAGCCAAACAACAGGGTTGAACACTGAAGCTTTCTTT. Protein product: CASSQTTGLNTEAFF.

CDR3 coding DNA: TGTGCCAGCAGACCCACAGGGGGGAGGAATGAAGCTTTCTTT. The encoded protein is CASRPTGGRNEAFF. This chain connects TRBV6-5 to TRBJ1-1; 8 bases map to TRBD1. The trim removed 6 bases at V and 7 bases at J, leaving 10 bases unmatched. Germline values: CDR1 MNHEY, CDR2 SVGAGI. CDR3 size: 14 residues.

The chain is built from TRBV4-1 and TRBJ1-5; 8 nucleotides line up with TRBD1. This CDR3 region has 16 residues. J lost 6 bases, V lost 0 bases, and 7 bases had no gene match. Germline loops: CDR1 MGHRA, CDR2 YSYEKL. CDR3 bases: TGCGCCAGCAGCCAAGAGGGGACAGGCGCAGGTCAGCCCCAGCATTTT. It encodes CASSQEGTGAGQPQHF.

The V gene is TRBV28, the J gene TRBJ2-5, with 9 bases identical to TRBD1. CDR3 length: 14 amino acids. CDR1 is MDHEN, CDR2 SYDVKM, per germline. With V trimmed by 6 bases and J by 6 bases, 8 bases remained unmatched. This CDR3 is CASRETGGWKTQYF. The CDR3, as DNA: TGTGCCAGCAGGGAGACAGGGGGTTGGAAGACCCAGTACTTC. Full variable domain (outside the CDR3, taken from reference TRBV28 and TRBJ2-5): DVKVTQSSRYLVKRTGEKVFLECVQDMDHENMFWYRQDPGLGLRLIYFSYDVKMKEKGDIPEGYSVSREKKERFSLILESASTNQTSMYLCASRETGGWKTQYFGPGTRLLVL.

This rearrangement joins TRBV30 to TRBJ2-1; 8 bases line up with TRBD2. With V trimmed by 4 bases and J by 10 bases, 6 bases remained unmatched. In germline, CDR1 is GTSNPN, CDR2 SVGIG (reference sequence). The CDR3 totals 12 residues. CDR3: CAWNSGSWEQFF. CDR3 DNA sequence: TGTGCCTGGAACAGCGGGAGTTGGGAGCAGTTCTTC.